One and the same sample provided the 26 T cell receptor beta chains below, sequenced in a study of Ad26.COV2.S vaccination and SARS-CoV-2 variants. TCRdb's table, derived via immunoSEQ multiplex PCR, lists solely in-frame clones and lacks some. The sample contains some 190,000 clones, around 88% of which appear only once. The sequences come from peripheral blood, collected after recovery from COVID-19. The receptors come from a human donor who had recovered from COVID-19.

Note on this clone: Additional DNA sequences in this sample encode the identical CDR3. The chain has TRBV5-1 and TRBJ1-1; 7 bases map to TRBD1. CDR1 is SGHRS, CDR2 YFSETQ, per germline. V was clipped by 3 bases and J by 1 base; unmatched bases: 3. This CDR3 spans 14 amino acids. This CDR3 reads CASSSWTGNTEAFF. The DNA for the CDR3 is TGCGCCAGCAGCTCATGGACAGGGAACACTGAAGCTTTCTTT.

J is TRBJ2-1 and V is TRBV6-4; 16 bases align to TRBD2. The length of the CDR3 is 19 residues. The germline V gene encodes CDR1 MRHNA and CDR2 SNTAGT. J was trimmed by 3 bases and V by 4 bases; bases with no gene match: 9. The CDR3 DNA is TGTGCCAGCAGTGCAGTGGGGACTAGCGGGAGGGAGTTCTACAATGAGCAGTTCTTC. It encodes CASSAVGTSGREFYNEQFF.

The CDR3 bases are TGTGCCTGGAGTGGTCAAGGGGTCGGGGAGCTGTTTTTT. As protein: CAWSGQGVGELFF. This chain links TRBV30 with TRBJ2-2, with D maybe TRBD1 (5 bases). The length of the CDR3 is 13 residues. The germline CDR1 and CDR2 sequences are GTSNPN and SVGIG (reference sequence). V dropped 1 base and J dropped 7 bases, with 10 bases sitting between them.

This clone was counted between two and nine times. V and J are TRBV5-6 and TRBJ1-5; D gene uncertain. Germline V gene sequence: CDR1 SGHDT, CDR2 YYEEEE. Trimming removed 0 bases from V and 3 bases from J, with 10 bases in between. This CDR3 is 15 amino acids long. The CDR3 DNA follows: TGTGCCAGCAGCTTGGGACGACACTTCAATCAGCCCCAGCATTTT. This gives the protein CASSLGRHFNQPQHF.

This chain joins TRBV9 and TRBJ1-6; 9 bases line up with TRBD1. The CDR3 loop spans 15 amino acids. V was clipped by 0 bases and J by 10 bases; unmatched bases: 5. The germline V gene encodes CDR1 SGDLS and CDR2 YYNGEE. CDR3 region: CASSVEGQGDSPLHF. CDR3 sequence (DNA): TGTGCCAGCAGCGTAGAGGGACAGGGAGACTCACCCCTCCACTTT.

V gene TRBV4-1 combines with J gene TRBJ2-4; D may be TRBD1 (6 bases). The CDR3 consists of 14 residues. V was shortened by 1 base and J by 4 bases, with 8 bases between the two germline ends. From germline, CDR1 is MGHRA and CDR2 YSYEKL. Written as DNA, the CDR3 is TGCGCCAGCAGCCAAGTACAGGGTAAAAACATTCAGTACTTC. It encodes CASSQVQGKNIQYF.

The chain employs TRBV7-6 and TRBJ2-7; a possible D gene is TRBD1 (6 bases). Trimming removed 8 bases from V and 3 bases from J, with 8 bases in between. CDR3 size: 11 residues. Germline V gene data show CDR1 as SGHVS and CDR2 as FNYEAQ. The CDR3 region has the DNA TGTGCCAGCGGACAGAACTACGAGCAGTACTTC. Amino acids: CASGQNYEQYF.

V gene TRBV14 combines with J gene TRBJ2-7, with D uncertain. The CDR3 consists of 13 residues. Trimming removed 4 bases at V and 3 bases at J, with 10 bases between. The V gene's germline CDR1 is SGHDN and CDR2 FVKESK. The CDR3 DNA sequence: TGTGCCAGCAGCCCAGGATTTTACTACGAGCAGTACTTC. Translating it yields CASSPGFYYEQYF. Together with reference TRBV14 and TRBJ2-7, the CDR3 gives the full variable domain: EAGVTQFPSHSVIEKGQTVTLRCDPISGHDNLYWYRRVMGKEIKFLLHFVKESKQDESGMPNNRFLAERTGGTYSTLKVQPAELEDSGVYFCASSPGFYYEQYFGPGTRLTVT.

There are a few counts of this clone. This chain connects TRBV25-1 to TRBJ2-3; D gene ambiguous. This CDR3 contains 11 residues. Germline CDR1 reads MGHDK; CDR2 reads SYGVNS. Trimming left V 3 bases short and J 6 bases short, with 4 bases between. The CDR3 region is CASSDSDTQYF. As DNA, the CDR3 is TGTGCCAGCAGTGATTCGGATACGCAGTATTTT. The full variable domain, its missing parts supplied by reference TRBV25-1 and TRBJ2-3, is EADIYQTPRYLVIGTGKKITLECSQTMGHDKMYWYQQDPGMELHLIHYSYGVNSTEKGDLSSESTVSRIRTEHFPLTLESARPSHTSQYLCASSDSDTQYFGPGTRLTVL.

The chain employs TRBV6-1 and TRBJ1-5; possible D gene TRBD1, 5 bases. V lost 3 bases and J 7 bases, leaving 7 bases between the germline ends. Germline V CDR1 and CDR2: MNHNS, SASEGT. The CDR3 consists of 12 residues. The CDR3 DNA reads as TGTGCCAGCAGTGATGGGGCCCAGCCCCAGCATTTT. Encoded protein: CASSDGAQPQHF.

There are a few counts of this clone. The V and J genes are TRBV6-2 or TRBV6-3 and TRBJ1-1, with 10 positions matching TRBD1. The V segment lost 4 bases and the J segment 5 bases; nucleotides outside the gene matches: 4. CDR1 is MNHEY, CDR2 SVGEGT, per germline. The CDR3 is 14 residues long. The CDR3 coding sequence is TGTGCCAGCAGTTTGAGACAGGGGGCGACTGAAGCTTTCTTT. Translation gives CASSLRQGATEAFF.

V gene TRBV5-1 combines with J gene TRBJ2-3; no clear D gene. The CDR3 runs to 14 residues. Between the trimmed V and J ends, which lost 1 base and 4 bases, there was a span of 10 bases. Germline values: CDR1 SGHRS, CDR2 YFSETQ. DNA of the CDR3: TGCGCCAGCAGCTTGCTAGGTGGGGCAGATACGCAGTATTTT. Its protein product is CASSLLGGADTQYF.

This clone was counted only a few times. V gene TRBV9 combines with J gene TRBJ2-3; D is ambiguous. V lost 3 bases and J 6 bases, leaving 17 bases between the germline ends. Per germline, CDR1 SGDLS and CDR2 YYNGEE. The CDR3 contains 15 residues. The CDR3 nucleotides are TGTGCCAGCAGCGGAGGCCCCCTGAGCTGGGATACGCAGTATTTT. Protein: CASSGGPLSWDTQYF.

V is TRBV7-2 and J is TRBJ1-1, with unresolved D. Trimming took 1 base from V and 11 from J, leaving 14 bases between them. Per the germline V gene, CDR1 is SGHTA and CDR2 is FQGNSA. This CDR3 contains 13 residues. The CDR3: CASSLGRTVSAFF. The CDR3, as DNA: TGTGCCAGCAGCTTAGGTAGAACAGTTTCCGCTTTCTTT. Filled out from reference TRBV7-2 and TRBJ1-1, the complete variable domain reads GAGVSQSPSNKVTEKGKDVELRCDPISGHTALYWYRQSLGQGLEFLIYFQGNSAPDKSGLPSDRFSAERTGGSVSTLTIQRTQQEDSAVYLCASSLGRTVSAFFGQGTRLTVV.

The chain joins TRBV5-1 to TRBJ2-5; 8 bases are a match to TRBD1. There are 13 residues in the CDR3. Germline trimming cut 4 bases from V and 4 bases from J; bases unmatched to any gene: 3. Germline V gene sequence: CDR1 SGHRS, CDR2 YFSETQ. The CDR3 protein is CASSSQGAETQYF. CDR3 bases: TGCGCCAGCAGCAGTCAGGGGGCAGAGACCCAGTACTTC.

This chain links TRBV6-5 with TRBJ2-3; tentatively, D is TRBD1 (6 bases). The germline V gene encodes CDR1 MNHEY and CDR2 SVGAGI. The CDR3 extends over 15 amino acids. V gave up 10 bases and J gave up 2 bases, with 19 bases separating them. The CDR3 nucleotides read TGTGCCACCAAAGTTCAGGGGTCACCCACAGATACGCAGTATTTT. Translated: CATKVQGSPTDTQYF.

The chain recombines TRBV18 with TRBJ2-5; D gene uncertain. Per the germline V gene, CDR1 is KGHSH and CDR2 is LQKENI. With 6 bases removed from V and 2 bases from J, the gap between germline ends came to 10 bases. The CDR3 is 13 residues long. The CDR3 coding sequence is TGTGCCAGCTCGATGGCAGCACAAGAGACCCAGTACTTC. It is translated as CASSMAAQETQYF.

The V gene is TRBV19, the J gene TRBJ1-1; no firm D call. CDR1 LNHDA and CDR2 SQIVND come from the germline V gene (reference sequence). This CDR3 comprises 13 residues. Trimming cost V 6 bases and J 0 bases, with 8 bases left between them. In nucleotides, the CDR3 is TGTGCCAGTAGATCCGACCTGAACACTGAAGCTTTCTTT. This sequence encodes CASRSDLNTEAFF. The full variable domain, rest sourced from reference TRBV19 and TRBJ1-1, is DGGITQSPKYLFRKEGQNVTLSCEQNLNHDAMYWYRQDPGQGLRLIYYSQIVNDFQKGDIAEGYSVSREKKESFPLTVTSAQKNPTAFYLCASRSDLNTEAFFGQGTRLTVV.

V is TRBV5-8 and J is TRBJ1-2, with D unresolved. Germline lookup yields CDR1 SGHTS and CDR2 YDEGEE. The CDR3 length is 15 residues. Trimming took 0 bases from V and 0 from J, leaving 9 bases between them. The CDR3 spells CASSLGTASNYGYTF. Written as DNA, the CDR3 is TGTGCCAGCAGCTTGGGAACAGCTTCTAACTATGGCTACACCTTC.

The rearrangement uses TRBV21-1 and TRBJ1-4. TRBV21-1 is a pseudogene. CDR3 length equals 18 residues. CDR3 in DNA: TGTGCCAGCAGCAAACTCGTAAGGTTACGGTCAACTAATGAAAAACTGTTTTTT. Protein sequence: CASSKLVRLRSTNEKLFF.

This clone was counted only a few times. The chain links TRBV2 to TRBJ2-7; D is ambiguous. The germline CDR1 and CDR2 sequences are SNHLY and FYNNEI. This CDR3 comprises 13 residues. V was pared by 8 bases and J by 4 bases, with 15 bases between. For the CDR3, the DNA is TGTGCCAGCGGATATTACCGCGATTACGAGCAGTACTTC. Amino acid sequence: CASGYYRDYEQYF. Full variable domain (outside the CDR3, taken from reference TRBV2 and TRBJ2-7): EPEVTQTPSHQVTQMGQEVILRCVPISNHLYFYWYRQILGQKVEFLVSFYNNEISEKSEIFDDQFSVERPDGSNFTLKIRSTKLEDSAMYFCASGYYRDYEQYFGPGTRLTVT.

The V gene is TRBV6-6, the J gene TRBJ1-6; D is undetermined. Germline V gene lookup returns CDR1 MNHNY and CDR2 SVGAGI (reference sequence). The CDR3 runs 15 residues. V dropped 8 bases and J dropped 3 bases, with 14 bases sitting between them. CDR3 residues: CASGLTASYNSPLHF. The DNA of the CDR3 is TGTGCCAGCGGCCTTACGGCCAGCTATAATTCACCCCTCCACTTT.

The chain recombines TRBV2 with TRBJ2-3; 11 bases match TRBD2. The germline V gene has CDR1 SNHLY and CDR2 FYNNEI. The CDR3 consists of 15 residues. Trimming cost V 6 bases and J 3 bases; bases outside gene matches: 5. Written as DNA, the CDR3 is TGTGCCAGCAGACCTAGCGGGAGGCCTACAGATACGCAGTATTTT. This sequence encodes CASRPSGRPTDTQYF.

V is TRBV29-1 and J is TRBJ1-2, with TRBD1 identical over 7 bases. With V trimmed by 7 bases and J by 2 bases, 7 bases remained unmatched. Per the germline V gene, CDR1 is SQVTM and CDR2 is ANQGSEA. CDR3 length: 13 residues. The CDR3 region has the DNA TGCAGCGGAGTGGACAGGCGAAACTATGGCTACACCTTC. Encoded protein: CSGVDRRNYGYTF.

J is TRBJ1-2 and V is TRBV7-8; possible D gene TRBD1, 5 bases. This CDR3 comprises 14 residues. Trimming took 5 bases from V and 3 from J, leaving 13 bases between them. Germline loops: CDR1 SGHVS, CDR2 FQNEAQ. The CDR3 sequence is CASSARSGYYGYTF. The CDR3 DNA sequence: TGTGCCAGCAGCGCAAGATCAGGGTACTATGGCTACACCTTC.

A few counts support this clone. The V call is TRBV7-9, the J call TRBJ2-1; 8 nucleotides align to TRBD1. Germline lookup yields CDR1 SEHNR and CDR2 FQNEAQ (reference sequence). The V segment lost 5 bases and the J segment 10 bases; nucleotides outside the gene matches: 7. CDR3 length: 13 amino acids. The CDR3 sequence: CASSLPDRDEQFF. The DNA of the CDR3 is TGTGCCAGCAGCCTGCCGGACAGGGACGAGCAGTTCTTC.